The subject of this entry is one T cell receptor beta chain. Sequencing used immunoSEQ multiplex PCR; TCRdb keeps in-frame clones, though not all of them. The table has 100,000 to 120,000 clones, about 70% seen once. Per germline, CDR1 SGHVS and CDR2 FQNEAQ. V shed 1 base and J 4 bases; nucleotides not matched to a gene: 9. The CDR3 extends over 16 amino acids. The data stem from a study of blood T cell repertoires in COVID-19. Sequenced sample: peripheral blood. The chain joins TRBV7-8 to TRBJ2-7; 8 nucleotides line up with TRBD1. This TCR was recovered from a woman aged 60-75 years with acute or convalescent COVID-19. The CDR3 DNA sequence: TGTGCCAGCAGCTTAGATGTCGGGACAGGTACTTACGAGCAGTACTTC. Its translation is CASSLDVGTGTYEQYF.